A single sample is the source of the 13 T cell receptor beta chains below, sequenced in a study of blood T cell repertoires in COVID-19. Some clones are missing from TCRdb's copy, which holds only in-frame ones; the method was immunoSEQ multiplex PCR. The sample lists approximately 260,000 clones, approximately 87% occurring once. The source material was peripheral blood. These receptors were obtained from a man aged 60 to 75 who had recovered from COVID-19.

The V and J genes are TRBV15 and TRBJ2-1; 7 bases fit TRBD2. The junction had 4 bases not matched to a gene; V was cut back by 5 bases and J by 0 bases. The CDR3 is made up of 15 amino acids. Germline V gene data show CDR1 as LNHNV and CDR2 as YYDKDF (reference sequence). CDR3 residues: CATSSLADSYNEQFF. As DNA, the CDR3 is TGTGCCACCAGCTCCCTAGCGGACTCCTACAATGAGCAGTTCTTC.

This chain uses TRBV19 with TRBJ1-1; 7 positions agree with TRBD1. CDR3 length: 14 amino acids. Germline V gives CDR1 LNHDA, CDR2 SQIVND (reference sequence). J lost 4 bases, V lost 5 bases, and 7 bases had no gene match. The CDR3 DNA is TGTGCCAGTAGTGTACAACAGGGGCCCACTGAAGCTTTCTTT. The encoded protein is CASSVQQGPTEAFF.

This sequence joins TRBV29-1 and TRBJ1-5; unclear D gene. The germline gives CDR1 SQVTM, CDR2 ANQGSEA. The V gene lost 4 bases and the J gene lost 0 bases, with 10 bases spanning the gap. The CDR3 totals 14 residues. The CDR3 is CSVATENSNQPQHF. The DNA for the CDR3 is TGCAGCGTTGCCACAGAGAATAGCAATCAGCCCCAGCATTTT.

The rearrangement links TRBV2 to TRBJ2-3; 9 bases are a match to TRBD2. Germline V gives CDR1 SNHLY, CDR2 FYNNEI. V shed 7 bases, J shed 1 base, and the junction held 9 bases outside the gene matches. CDR3 length: 16 amino acids. CDR3 sequence (DNA): TGTGCCAGCAAGCCCCTTAGCGGGAGACGCACAGATACGCAGTATTTT. It specifies CASKPLSGRRTDTQYF. Full variable domain (remainder filled in from reference TRBV2 and TRBJ2-3): EPEVTQTPSHQVTQMGQEVILRCVPISNHLYFYWYRQILGQKVEFLVSFYNNEISEKSEIFDDQFSVERPDGSNFTLKIRSTKLEDSAMYFCASKPLSGRRTDTQYFGPGTRLTVL.

This chain connects TRBV11-3 to TRBJ2-7; D perhaps matches TRBD2 (6 bases). The CDR3 is 15 amino acids. V gave up 5 bases and J gave up 6 bases, with 20 bases separating them. Germline assignment: CDR1 SGHNT and CDR2 YENEEA. The CDR3 protein is CASSKSSVGGSEQYF. The CDR3 DNA reads TGTGCCAGCAGCAAGTCTAGCGTGGGGGGAAGCGAGCAGTACTTC.

The J gene is TRBJ2-1, the V gene TRBV6-5, with TRBD1 matching 7 bases. Trimming took 5 bases from V and 3 from J; bases not matched to a gene: 7. This CDR3 is built from 15 residues. Germline loops: CDR1 MNHEY, CDR2 SVGAGI. As DNA, the CDR3 is TGTGCCAGCAGTAGAGGACAGGCGAACTACAATGAGCAGTTCTTC. Amino acids: CASSRGQANYNEQFF.

The rearrangement joins TRBV27 to TRBJ2-3; a weak D match, TRBD2 (6 bases). V shed 5 bases and J shed 2 bases, with 11 bases lying between them. The CDR3 totals 14 residues. Germline values: CDR1 MNHEY, CDR2 SMNVEV (reference sequence). CDR3 residues: CASSLGLVTDTQYF. The CDR3 DNA reads as TGTGCCAGCAGTCTGGGACTGGTCACAGATACGCAGTATTTT.

This rearrangement joins TRBV6-2 or TRBV6-3 to TRBJ2-7, with TRBD2 as a possible D gene (6 bases). Trimming removed 2 bases from V and 6 bases from J, with 17 bases in between. CDR1 is MNHEY, CDR2 SVGEGT, per germline. The CDR3 has 15 residues. CDR3 nucleotide sequence: TGTGCCAGCAGTTACCCTCCATGGCGGGGAAGCGAGCAGTACTTC. Translated: CASSYPPWRGSEQYF.

The V gene is TRBV6-6, the J gene TRBJ2-1; 9 nucleotides line up with TRBD2. The V gene's germline CDR1 is MNHNY and CDR2 SVGAGI (reference sequence). Trimming at V came to 2 bases and at J to 8 bases, leaving 7 bases not matched to a gene. CDR3 size: 15 residues. CDR3 in DNA: TGTGCCAGCAGTTACGACGCGGGAGGGCCTTATGAGCAGTTCTTC. Translated, it gives CASSYDAGGPYEQFF.

This clone was detected only once. The CDR3 DNA is TGTGCCAGCAGCCCTACGAGCCTCCACTACGAGCAGTACTTC. Protein product: CASSPTSLHYEQYF. J is TRBJ2-7 and V is TRBV5-4; D gene uncertain. The CDR3 spans 14 residues. Trimming took 4 bases from V and 3 from J, leaving 14 bases between them. Germline assignment: CDR1 SGHNT and CDR2 YYREEE (reference sequence).

In its sample, this clone was seen a few times. The chain is built from TRBV6-5 and TRBJ1-1; no clear D. This CDR3 spans 14 amino acids. V was cut by 6 bases and J by 1 base, with 12 bases left in between. Looked up from germline, CDR1 is MNHEY and CDR2 is SVGAGI. The CDR3 nucleotides read TGTGCCAGCAGAACCGCGGGGTGGAACACTGAAGCTTTCTTT. It codes for CASRTAGWNTEAFF.

The V gene is TRBV20-1, the J gene TRBJ2-1, with 7 positions matching TRBD1. Germline assignment: CDR1 DFQATT and CDR2 SNEGSKA (reference sequence). The length of the CDR3 is 11 residues. V was clipped by 4 bases and J by 9 bases; unmatched bases: 3. This CDR3 reads CSATGQVEQFF. Here the CDR3 DNA reads TGCAGTGCTACCGGACAGGTTGAGCAGTTCTTC.

This chain connects TRBV6-5 to TRBJ2-7, with TRBD2 matching over 7 bases. This CDR3 is 13 amino acids long. In germline, CDR1 is MNHEY, CDR2 SVGAGI. V shed 9 bases and J 2 bases; nucleotides not matched to a gene: 7. CDR3 amino acids: CASRLAPTYEQYF. CDR3 sequence (DNA): TGTGCCAGTAGACTAGCACCTACCTACGAGCAGTACTTC.